The 30 T cell receptor beta chains below were found in one sample sequenced in a study of blood T cell repertoires in COVID-19. The assay was immunoSEQ multiplex PCR, and TCRdb's table has in-frame clones only and misses some. This sample has 300,000 to 350,000 clones, with roughly 90% found just once. The source material was PBMCs or T cells enriched from blood (not recorded which). Receptors were obtained from a woman between 18 and 30 years old with acute COVID-19.

The gene calls are TRBV5-1 and TRBJ2-7; 10 nucleotides agree with TRBD1. V shed 4 bases and J 3 bases; nucleotides not matched to a gene: 7. The germline gives CDR1 SGHRS, CDR2 YFSETQ. CDR3 length: 15 residues. CDR3 in DNA: TGCGCCAGCAGCGCACCGGGACAGGGGATCTACGAGCAGTACTTC. Residues: CASSAPGQGIYEQYF.

This clone was seen only once. V and J are TRBV28 and TRBJ2-5; TRBD2 matches 8 bases. This CDR3 has 16 amino acids. Germline loops: CDR1 MDHEN, CDR2 SYDVKM. J lost 5 bases, V lost 2 bases, and 10 bases had no gene match. CDR3 sequence: CASSLGTSYEQETQYF. The CDR3, as DNA: TGTGCCAGCAGTTTAGGGACTAGTTATGAACAGGAGACCCAGTACTTC.

The chain links TRBV20-1 to TRBJ1-5; 8 bases are a match to TRBD1. Germline V CDR1 and CDR2: DFQATT, SNEGSKA (reference sequence). There are 19 residues in the CDR3. With 3 bases clipped from V and 0 bases from J, the junction kept 16 bases outside the gene matches. This CDR3 reads CSASSLRQGAIYSNQPQHF. The CDR3 bases are TGCAGTGCTAGTAGTCTCAGGCAGGGGGCGATCTATAGCAATCAGCCCCAGCATTTT.

The chain is built from TRBV7-2 and TRBJ2-1; D ambiguous. The CDR3 runs to 15 residues. The germline V gene has CDR1 SGHTA and CDR2 FQGNSA. The V end lost 1 base, the J end lost 0 bases, and 7 bases lay between the germline ends. The CDR3 loop is CASSLGPGSYNEQFF. The CDR3 coding sequence is TGTGCCAGCAGCTTAGGGCCGGGCTCCTACAATGAGCAGTTCTTC.

This clone was seen a single time. The chain links TRBV2 to TRBJ2-1; 10 nucleotides match TRBD2. CDR3 length: 17 residues. V lost 8 bases and J lost 7; bases outside the gene matches: 17. Germline CDR1 SNHLY, CDR2 FYNNEI. CDR3 residues: CASGELAGPLAYNEQFF. As DNA, the CDR3 is TGTGCCAGCGGGGAACTAGCGGGGCCCTTAGCTTATAATGAGCAGTTCTTC.

The chain links TRBV30 to TRBJ1-3, with D possibly being TRBD1 (5 bases). This CDR3 spans 13 amino acids. The V gene lost 4 bases and the J gene lost 2 bases, with 9 bases spanning the gap. Germline loops: CDR1 GTSNPN, CDR2 SVGIG (reference sequence). In DNA, the CDR3 is TGTGCCTGGACAGGGACTACTGGAAACACCATATATTTT. It encodes CAWTGTTGNTIYF. The variable domain in full, with the rest retrieved from reference TRBV30 and TRBJ1-3, is SQTIHQWPATLVQPVGSPLSLECTVEGTSNPNLYWYRQAAGRGLQLLFYSVGIGQISSEVPQNLSASRPQDRQFILSSKKLLLSDSGFYLCAWTGTTGNTIYFGEGSWLTVV.

This clone was found a few times. The chain uses TRBV28 and TRBJ1-5, with D tentatively TRBD1 (5 bases). Germline loops: CDR1 MDHEN, CDR2 SYDVKM. The V gene lost 6 bases and the J gene lost 8 bases, with 11 bases spanning the gap. The CDR3 loop spans 12 amino acids. CDR3 region: CASSPGGEPQHF. For the CDR3, the DNA is TGTGCCAGCAGCCCTGGGGGGGAGCCCCAGCATTTT.

The chain uses TRBV9 and TRBJ2-7; 8 nucleotides line up with TRBD2. From germline, CDR1 is SGDLS and CDR2 YYNGEE. The CDR3 is 14 residues long. Unmatched junction bases numbered 5, after V lost 3 bases and J lost 3 bases. The CDR3 coding sequence is TGTGCCAGCAGCGCCCCGAGCGGGAGCTACGAGCAGTACTTC. Its translation: CASSAPSGSYEQYF.

V is TRBV27 and J is TRBJ2-3; a weak D match, TRBD1 (6 bases). Trimming removed 4 bases at V and 0 bases at J, with 11 bases between. Germline V gene sequence: CDR1 MNHEY, CDR2 SMNVEV (reference sequence). The CDR3 extends over 15 amino acids. Here the CDR3 reads CASSSQGWSTDTQYF. CDR3 in DNA: TGTGCCAGCAGTTCACAGGGATGGAGCACAGATACGCAGTATTTT.

The chain links TRBV5-4 to TRBJ1-1; perhaps TRBD1 as D (5 bases). The CDR3 has 13 residues. Trimming cost V 6 bases and J 3 bases, with 12 bases left between them. Per the germline V gene, CDR1 is SGHNT and CDR2 is YYREEE (reference sequence). The DNA for the CDR3 is TGTGCCAGCAAAGCAGGGTGGGACACTGAAGCTTTCTTT. It is translated as CASKAGWDTEAFF.

This chain uses TRBV7-6 with TRBJ1-6, with 11 positions matching TRBD1. V lost 7 bases to trimming and J lost 10 bases; unmatched junction nucleotides: 3. The CDR3 runs 13 residues. Germline V CDR1 and CDR2: SGHVS, FNYEAQ. The CDR3 DNA sequence: TGTGCCAGCACCAGGGACAGGGGGTCACCCCTCCACTTT. Translating gives CASTRDRGSPLHF. The full variable domain, with the rest looked up from reference TRBV7-6 and TRBJ1-6, is GAGVSQSPRYKVTKRGQDVALRCDPISGHVSLYWYRQALGQGPEFLTYFNYEAQQDKSGLPNDRFSAERPEGSISTLTIQRTEQRDSAMYRCASTRDRGSPLHFGNGTRLTVT.

This chain connects TRBV28 to TRBJ2-1; the match to TRBD2 covers 10 bases. The CDR3 totals 16 residues. Unmatched junction bases numbered 8, after V lost 5 bases and J lost 4 bases. Looked up from germline, CDR1 is MDHEN and CDR2 is SYDVKM. In DNA form, the CDR3 reads TGTGCCAGCAGTCCGGTTACTAGCGGGGTTTACAATGAGCAGTTCTTC. It is translated as CASSPVTSGVYNEQFF. Variable domain in full (rest from reference TRBV28 and TRBJ2-1): DVKVTQSSRYLVKRTGEKVFLECVQDMDHENMFWYRQDPGLGLRLIYFSYDVKMKEKGDIPEGYSVSREKKERFSLILESASTNQTSMYLCASSPVTSGVYNEQFFGPGTRLTVL.

Points on this clone: The sample contains more than one DNA sequence encoding this CDR3. CDR3 sequence reads: CASSQVGETQYF. The CDR3 DNA follows: TGTGCCAGCAGCCAAGTGGGCGAGACCCAGTACTTC. The chain links TRBV3-1 (or the pseudogene TRBV3-2) to TRBJ2-5; D gene unclear. Germline CDR1 reads LGHDT; CDR2 reads YNNKEL (reference sequence). The V and J ends lost 1 base and 5 bases respectively, with 5 bases between them. This CDR3 has 12 amino acids.

The rearrangement joins TRBV28 to TRBJ2-1; no clear D. V was clipped by 6 bases and J by 4 bases, with 7 bases between them. The CDR3 extends over 12 amino acids. Germline CDR1 and CDR2: MDHEN and SYDVKM. DNA for the CDR3: TGTGCCAGCAGCCCAAATTACAATGAGCAGTTCTTC. Translating gives CASSPNYNEQFF.

The chain joins TRBV19 to TRBJ1-2, with 7 bases lining up with TRBD1. Germline V gene lookup returns CDR1 LNHDA and CDR2 SQIVND (reference sequence). This CDR3 region has 14 residues. With V trimmed by 5 bases and J by 6 bases, 9 bases remained unmatched. The CDR3 nucleotides read TGTGCCAGTAGTTCGGGACAGAGCCTGAATGGCTACACCTTC. Translation gives CASSSGQSLNGYTF.

The gene calls are TRBV5-1 and TRBJ2-1; 10 bases match TRBD2. The V gene end was trimmed by 1 base and the J gene end by 7 bases; junction bases not matched to a gene: 8. Germline values: CDR1 SGHRS, CDR2 YFSETQ. CDR3 length: 16 residues. For the CDR3, the DNA is TGCGCCAGCAGCTTGACTACTAGCGGGACATGGAATGAGCAGTTCTTC. It yields the protein CASSLTTSGTWNEQFF.

This clone has just one count. This chain joins TRBV6-2 or TRBV6-3 and TRBJ1-1; perhaps TRBD1 as D (5 bases). V was clipped by 5 bases and J by 9 bases, with 19 bases between them. There are 14 residues in the CDR3. Germline V lookup: CDR1 MNHEY, CDR2 SVGEGT. As DNA, the CDR3 is TGTGCCAGCAGTACAAGCCCACAGGTGGACAAAGCTTTCTTT. Translation: CASSTSPQVDKAFF.

J is TRBJ2-3 and V is TRBV7-9; no firm D call. The CDR3 length is 12 residues. Per the germline V gene, CDR1 is SEHNR and CDR2 is FQNEAQ (reference sequence). Deletions cut 2 bases from V and 5 bases from J, with 5 bases between. CDR3 nucleotide sequence: TGTGCCAGCAGCTTAAAGCGAGATACGCAGTATTTT. This translates into CASSLKRDTQYF.

The chain employs TRBV12-3 or TRBV12-4 and TRBJ2-7; D possibly corresponds to TRBD1 (5 bases). This CDR3 contains 13 residues. Trimming cost V 7 bases and J 6 bases, with 16 bases left between them. The CDR3, as DNA: TGTGCCAGCACCTGGGGCCGGACGGGCGAGCAGTACTTC. Its translation: CASTWGRTGEQYF.

The chain links TRBV19 to TRBJ1-2, with 8 bases lining up with TRBD1. CDR3 length equals 16 residues. The V segment lost 6 bases and the J segment 4 bases; nucleotides outside the gene matches: 13. Germline CDR1 is LNHDA and CDR2 is SQIVND (reference sequence). The CDR3 reads CASSSSQTGVSYGYTF. The CDR3 nucleotides are TGTGCCAGTAGCAGTTCCCAGACAGGGGTGAGCTATGGCTACACCTTC.

CDR3: CASSRLDSYNEQFF. DNA of the CDR3: TGTGCCAGCAGTCGACTAGACTCCTACAATGAGCAGTTCTTC. The chain is built from TRBV2 and TRBJ2-1; tentative D call: TRBD2 (6 bases). This CDR3 has 14 amino acids. V shed 5 bases and J shed 0 bases, with 8 bases lying between them. The germline V gene encodes CDR1 SNHLY and CDR2 FYNNEI.

The rearrangement joins TRBV19 to TRBJ1-2; the D gene is possibly TRBD1 (5 bases). Germline V lookup: CDR1 LNHDA, CDR2 SQIVND (reference sequence). The CDR3 is 14 residues long. The ends were cut back, 4 bases at V and 5 bases at J, with 14 bases in the middle. The CDR3 is CASSSGQLGYGYTF. The DNA of the CDR3 is TGTGCCAGTAGTAGCGGACAACTGGGATATGGCTACACCTTC.

The chain employs TRBV29-1 and TRBJ2-1; 14 nucleotides line up with TRBD2. V dropped 3 bases and J dropped 1; count of bases not matched to a gene: 8. The CDR3 runs to 18 residues. Germline V gives CDR1 SQVTM, CDR2 ANQGSEA. The chain's CDR3 is CSVEPGLAGVRSYNEQFF. The DNA of the CDR3 is TGCAGCGTTGAGCCGGGACTAGCGGGAGTTCGGTCCTACAATGAGCAGTTCTTC.

The table lists this clone with a count of one. The genes are TRBV19 and TRBJ1-4; D perhaps matches TRBD1 (6 bases). This CDR3 has 15 amino acids. Germline CDR1 reads LNHDA; CDR2 reads SQIVND (reference sequence). Trimming took 3 bases from V and 2 from J, leaving 10 bases between them. The CDR3 DNA reads TGTGCCAGTAGTATCCCGGGGGGCACTAATGAAAAACTGTTTTTT. Its protein product is CASSIPGGTNEKLFF. The whole variable domain, filled in from reference TRBV19 and TRBJ1-4, reads DGGITQSPKYLFRKEGQNVTLSCEQNLNHDAMYWYRQDPGQGLRLIYYSQIVNDFQKGDIAEGYSVSREKKESFPLTVTSAQKNPTAFYLCASSIPGGTNEKLFFGSGTQLSVL.

The chain carries TRBV27 and TRBJ1-2; 10 positions match TRBD1. Germline CDR1 reads MNHEY; CDR2 reads SMNVEV (reference sequence). With V trimmed by 8 bases and J by 6 bases, 9 bases remained unmatched. This CDR3 region has 14 residues. The DNA for the CDR3 is TGTGCCAGCTCACCCCCGGACAGGGGGGATGGCTACACCTTC. Translated, it gives CASSPPDRGDGYTF.

The chain has TRBV5-4 and TRBJ2-1; tentative D call: TRBD2 (5 bases). Germline values: CDR1 SGHNT, CDR2 YYREEE (reference sequence). This CDR3 region has 15 residues. The V end was cut by 5 bases, the J end by 4 bases, with 16 bases between. DNA of the CDR3: TGTGCCAGCAGGTCGAGCATGGAGGCTTACAATGAGCAGTTCTTC. It encodes CASRSSMEAYNEQFF.

The chain employs TRBV2 and TRBJ1-2; the D is unclear. CDR3 length equals 14 residues. Per the germline V gene, CDR1 is SNHLY and CDR2 is FYNNEI. The V and J ends lost 11 bases and 6 bases respectively, with 22 bases between them. The CDR3 DNA follows: TGTGCCGCCGCCGCATTAGAGATCTTCCATGGCTACACCTTC. This translates into CAAAALEIFHGYTF.

V gene TRBV18 combines with J gene TRBJ1-1, with a tentative D call TRBD1 (6 bases). The CDR3 has 13 residues. V was clipped by 2 bases and J by 5 bases, with 9 bases between them. The V gene's germline CDR1 is KGHSH and CDR2 LQKENI. The CDR3 loop is CASSPSRGTEAFF. The CDR3 DNA is TGTGCCAGCTCACCAAGTAGGGGGACTGAAGCTTTCTTT.

The chain carries TRBV25-1 and TRBJ1-4; D is possibly TRBD1 (6 bases). Germline V gene lookup returns CDR1 MGHDK and CDR2 SYGVNS. The CDR3 runs 15 residues. Trimming took off 3 bases at V and 7 bases at J, with 15 bases between the two ends. CDR3 bases: TGTGCCAGCAGTGAGGGGGCAGGGGTCGGTGAAAAACTGTTTTTT. Its translation is CASSEGAGVGEKLFF. Full variable domain (missing parts from reference TRBV25-1 and TRBJ1-4): EADIYQTPRYLVIGTGKKITLECSQTMGHDKMYWYQQDPGMELHLIHYSYGVNSTEKGDLSSESTVSRIRTEHFPLTLESARPSHTSQYLCASSEGAGVGEKLFFGSGTQLSVL.

The rearrangement uses TRBV2 and TRBJ1-2; a weak D match, TRBD1 (5 bases). V was pared by 5 bases and J by 3 bases, with 13 bases between. CDR3 length: 14 residues. Germline CDR1 and CDR2: SNHLY and FYNNEI. The CDR3, as DNA: TGTGCCAGCAGTACCGCAGGGCACTACTATGGCTACACCTTC. It yields the protein CASSTAGHYYGYTF.